Listed here are 29 T cell receptor beta chains from one sample, sequenced in a study of blood T cell repertoires in COVID-19. Data came from immunoSEQ multiplex PCR; TCRdb stores just in-frame clones and leaves some out. The sample lists 200,000 to 250,000 clones, roughly 87% occurring once. Input material: PBMCs or T cells enriched from blood (not recorded which). The source is a man aged 18 to 29 with acute COVID-19.

This clone has more than one count but fewer than ten. V gene TRBV5-6 combines with J gene TRBJ2-3; 11 bases line up with TRBD2. Germline loops: CDR1 SGHDT, CDR2 YYEEEE. Trimming took 5 bases from V and 2 from J; bases not matched to a gene: 4. The CDR3 length is 15 residues. CDR3 sequence: CASSQTSGNTDTQYF. CDR3 DNA sequence: TGTGCCAGCAGTCAGACTAGCGGGAACACAGATACGCAGTATTTT.

This clone came up a few times. The chain has TRBV10-2 and TRBJ2-1; 7 bases align to TRBD2. Per the germline V gene, CDR1 is WSHSY and CDR2 is SAAADI. The V gene end was trimmed by 3 bases and the J gene end by 0 bases; junction bases not matched to a gene: 8. This CDR3 region has 17 residues. The CDR3 reads CASSELAYQSSYNEQFF. The CDR3 coding sequence is TGCGCCAGCAGTGAACTAGCGTACCAGAGCTCCTACAATGAGCAGTTCTTC.

The J gene is TRBJ2-7, the V gene TRBV7-9; 10 nucleotides agree with TRBD1. With V trimmed by 5 bases and J by 5 bases, 9 bases remained unmatched. The CDR3 covers 15 residues. Per the germline V gene, CDR1 is SEHNR and CDR2 is FQNEAQ (reference sequence). Written as DNA, the CDR3 is TGTGCCAGCAGCCCAACCGGGACAGGGGAACACGAGCAGTACTTC. Translating gives CASSPTGTGEHEQYF. Supplemented by reference TRBV7-9 and TRBJ2-7, the full variable domain reads DTGVSQNPRHKITKRGQNVTFRCDPISEHNRLYWYRQTLGQGPEFLTYFQNEAQLEKSRLLSDRFSAERPKGSFSTLEIQRTEQGDSAMYLCASSPTGTGEHEQYFGPGTRLTVT.

This chain joins TRBV27 and TRBJ1-2; D possibly corresponds to TRBD1 (6 bases). Trimming shortened V by 8 bases and J by 10 bases, and 14 bases separated the two germline ends. This CDR3 is built from 11 residues. Germline V gene sequence: CDR1 MNHEY, CDR2 SMNVEV (reference sequence). This CDR3 is CASGQGFVYTF. The CDR3 nucleotides are TGTGCCAGCGGTCAGGGGTTTGTCTACACCTTC.

This chain links TRBV4-2 with TRBJ2-1, with 10 bases lining up with TRBD1. V was pared by 1 base and J by 6 bases, with 3 bases of the junction left unmatched. Germline V gives CDR1 LGHNA, CDR2 YNFKEQ. The CDR3 spans 15 residues. The CDR3 loop is CASSQGQGASNEQFF. CDR3 in DNA: TGTGCCAGCAGCCAAGGACAGGGGGCAAGCAATGAGCAGTTCTTC.

The V and J genes are TRBV4-1 and TRBJ2-1; D perhaps matches TRBD1 (5 bases). Germline V gene data show CDR1 as MGHRA and CDR2 as YSYEKL. Trimming cost V 5 bases and J 2 bases, with 13 bases left between them. This CDR3 spans 15 amino acids. CDR3 DNA: TGCGCCAGCAGCTCCGACCAGGGTACCTACAATGAGCAGTTCTTC. Translating gives CASSSDQGTYNEQFF.

The gene calls are TRBV28 and TRBJ2-7, with D possibly matching TRBD2 (5 bases). Germline V lookup: CDR1 MDHEN, CDR2 SYDVKM. Trimming removed 2 bases at V and 1 base at J, with 12 bases between. This CDR3 is built from 15 residues. CDR3 residues: CASSLRDRVSYEQYF. The CDR3 nucleotides are TGTGCCAGCAGTTTACGGGATCGGGTTTCCTACGAGCAGTACTTC.

This chain joins TRBV12-2 and TRBJ2-5; the DNA was not used to check the table's D call, TRBD2. TRBV12-2 is described as a pseudogene. CDR3 size: 12 residues. DNA of the CDR3: TGTGCAAGTCGCTTAGCGCGGGAGACCCAGTACTTC. Residues: CASRLARETQYF.

The chain uses TRBV5-1 and TRBJ2-2, with TRBD1 identical over 8 bases. This CDR3 has 13 amino acids. Per germline, CDR1 SGHRS and CDR2 YFSETQ. The V and J ends lost 3 bases and 8 bases, in that order; junction bases with no gene match: 3. The CDR3 DNA sequence: TGCGCCAGCAGCTCGGACAGGGTTGGGGAGCTGTTTTTT. Its translation is CASSSDRVGELFF.

Here the CDR3 reads CASSLGVAGVKVKNIQYF. The CDR3 nucleotides read TGTGCCAGCAGCTTAGGGGTAGCGGGGGTTAAGGTCAAAAACATTCAGTACTTC. The genes are TRBV7-6 and TRBJ2-4; TRBD2 matches at 9 bases. Germline lookup yields CDR1 SGHVS and CDR2 FNYEAQ. The CDR3 length is 18 residues. J was trimmed by 3 bases and V by 1 base; bases with no gene match: 10.

The chain joins TRBV29-1 to TRBJ2-3, with no clear D. The CDR3 runs 13 residues. Germline CDR1 and CDR2: SQVTM and ANQGSEA. V was shortened by 4 bases and J by 0 bases, with 8 bases between the two germline ends. The CDR3 DNA reads as TGCAGCGTTGGACTCCTTAGCACAGATACGCAGTATTTT. The encoded protein is CSVGLLSTDTQYF.

The chain uses TRBV29-1 and TRBJ2-5, with D tentatively TRBD1 (6 bases). The CDR3 consists of 14 residues. Germline CDR1 and CDR2: SQVTM and ANQGSEA. Trimming pared 6 bases from V and 1 base from J, leaving 15 bases between. As DNA, the CDR3 is TGCAGCGTCGCGGTCGGGACATCCCAAGAGACCCAGTACTTC. Amino acids: CSVAVGTSQETQYF.

This rearrangement joins TRBV7-9 to TRBJ1-3; D is unresolved. CDR1 and CDR2 (germline): SEHNR, FQNEAQ (reference sequence). V gave up 5 bases and J gave up 0 bases, with 8 bases separating them. CDR3 size: 14 residues. Written as DNA, the CDR3 is TGTGCCAGCAGCGCGTACCTCTCTGGAAACACCATATATTTT. It is translated as CASSAYLSGNTIYF.

CDR3 DNA: TGTGCCAGCAGGCGAGGGCGCGGGGAGCTGTTTTTT. It yields the protein CASRRGRGELFF. The V and J genes are TRBV12-3 or TRBV12-4 and TRBJ2-2; maybe TRBD2 (5 bases). Trimming stripped 6 bases from V and 7 bases from J, with 9 bases between. The CDR3 is made up of 12 amino acids.

The chain recombines TRBV29-1 with TRBJ1-1, with 7 bases fitting TRBD1. Germline V gene data show CDR1 as SQVTM and CDR2 as ANQGSEA. This CDR3 has 12 amino acids. J gave up 4 bases and V 2 bases, and 1 base lay outside the gene matches. The CDR3: CSVEYRGTEAFF. CDR3 sequence (DNA): TGCAGCGTTGAATACAGGGGCACTGAAGCTTTCTTT.

The chain links TRBV10-1 to TRBJ1-1, with unresolved D. The V and J ends lost 4 bases and 7 bases respectively, with 13 bases between them. The CDR3 sequence is 13 residues long. Germline-derived CDR1 and CDR2 are WNHNN and SYGVQD (reference sequence). CDR3 coding DNA: TGCGCCAGCAGTGGTACCTTCCGGGGTGAAGCTTTCTTT. Translation gives CASSGTFRGEAFF.

The chain couples TRBV5-5 to TRBJ1-1, with D perhaps TRBD1 (5 bases). The V end was cut by 5 bases, the J end by 2 bases, with 19 bases between. The CDR3 spans 16 residues. The V gene's germline CDR1 is SGHKS and CDR2 YYEKEE (reference sequence). In DNA, the CDR3 is TGTGCCAGCAGTTTTATGGTCGGGGGTCCTAACACTGAAGCTTTCTTT. Its protein is CASSFMVGGPNTEAFF.

The V and J genes are TRBV12-3 or TRBV12-4 and TRBJ1-6; TRBD1 might be the D (5 bases). V was cut by 6 bases and J by 7 bases, with 10 bases left in between. The CDR3 sequence is 13 residues long. The CDR3 sequence: CASRPGRNSPLHF. In DNA form, the CDR3 reads TGTGCCAGCAGGCCAGGGCGAAATTCACCCCTCCACTTT.

V is TRBV28 and J is TRBJ1-5; 9 bases line up with TRBD1. The CDR3 is 17 amino acids. Trimming removed 9 bases from V and 0 bases from J; junction bases left unmatched: 12. Germline CDR1 and CDR2: MDHEN and SYDVKM. The CDR3 spells CASLSPGTGNSNQPQHF. Here the CDR3 DNA reads TGTGCCAGTTTGTCTCCGGGGACAGGGAATAGCAATCAGCCCCAGCATTTT.

The chain has TRBV28 and TRBJ1-3, with a tentative D call TRBD1 (6 bases). The V gene lost 5 bases and the J gene lost 0 bases, with 14 bases spanning the gap. The CDR3 loop spans 16 amino acids. Germline-derived CDR1 and CDR2 are MDHEN and SYDVKM. This chain's CDR3 is CASSTFQGFSGNTIYF. As DNA, the CDR3 is TGTGCCAGCAGTACCTTCCAGGGGTTCTCTGGAAACACCATATATTTT.

This clone has just one count. The V call is TRBV28, the J call TRBJ1-4; D is unresolved. Trimming cost V 4 bases and J 0 bases, with 18 bases left between them. Germline V gene lookup returns CDR1 MDHEN and CDR2 SYDVKM. This CDR3 comprises 18 residues. The chain's CDR3 is CASSSQVSPGATNEKLFF. CDR3 nucleotides: TGTGCCAGCAGTTCCCAGGTTTCACCCGGCGCAACTAATGAAAAACTGTTTTTT.

This sequence joins TRBV4-3 and TRBJ1-1; D might be TRBD1 (5 bases). V gave up 2 bases and J gave up 6 bases, with 16 bases separating them. Germline V gene sequence: CDR1 LGHNA, CDR2 YSLEER. CDR3 size: 15 residues. In DNA form, the CDR3 reads TGCGCCAGCAGCCAATACACGGGGGGGAGAGCTGAAGCTTTCTTT. As protein: CASSQYTGGRAEAFF.

This chain uses TRBV28 with TRBJ2-7, with 9 bases aligning to TRBD1. Germline V CDR1 and CDR2: MDHEN, SYDVKM. The CDR3 has 19 amino acids. The junction had 15 bases not matched to a gene; V was cut back by 1 base and J by 2 bases. The CDR3 DNA reads TGTGCCAGCAGTTTATCCGGGACAGGGTCTAAACTTAGAACCTACGAGCAGTACTTC. Residues: CASSLSGTGSKLRTYEQYF.

V and J are TRBV6-5 and TRBJ1-2; D is perhaps TRBD1 (6 bases). V was clipped by 4 bases and J by 4 bases, with 10 bases between them. Germline V lookup: CDR1 MNHEY, CDR2 SVGAGI. This CDR3 is 13 amino acids long. The CDR3 spells CASSWEGGYGYTF. The DNA for the CDR3 is TGTGCCAGCAGTTGGGAGGGGGGCTATGGCTACACCTTC.

The chain recombines TRBV12-5 with TRBJ1-5; D call uncertain. CDR1 and CDR2 (germline): LGHNT, FRNRAP. The V end was cut by 1 base, the J end by 8 bases, with 9 bases between. This CDR3 spans 13 amino acids. The chain's CDR3 is CASGLGSGEPQHF. CDR3 nucleotide sequence: TGTGCTAGTGGTTTGGGATCCGGGGAGCCCCAGCATTTT. Using reference TRBV12-5 and TRBJ1-5 for the parts outside the CDR3, the full variable domain is DARVTQTPRHKVTEMGQEVTMRCQPILGHNTVFWYRQTMMQGLELLAYFRNRAPLDDSGMPKDRFSAEMPDATLATLKIQPSEPRDSAVYFCASGLGSGEPQHFGDGTRLSIL.

In its sample, this clone was seen many times. The chain links TRBV28 to TRBJ1-1; 8 bases agree with TRBD1. There are 15 residues in the CDR3. J gave up 1 base and V 4 bases, and 5 bases lay outside the gene matches. Germline CDR1 and CDR2: MDHEN and SYDVKM. CDR3 DNA sequence: TGTGCCAGCAGTTCAATGACAGGGGAGAACACTGAAGCTTTCTTT. Translation gives CASSSMTGENTEAFF. Drawing the rest from reference TRBV28 and TRBJ1-1, the complete variable domain is DVKVTQSSRYLVKRTGEKVFLECVQDMDHENMFWYRQDPGLGLRLIYFSYDVKMKEKGDIPEGYSVSREKKERFSLILESASTNQTSMYLCASSSMTGENTEAFFGQGTRLTVV.

The chain combines TRBV30 with TRBJ2-1, with a possible D match to TRBD2 (6 bases). Trimming removed 2 bases from V and 2 bases from J, with 7 bases in between. The germline gives CDR1 GTSNPN, CDR2 SVGIG (reference sequence). CDR3 length: 13 amino acids. This CDR3 is CAWSPSAYNEQFF. The CDR3 DNA reads TGTGCCTGGAGTCCTAGCGCCTACAATGAGCAGTTCTTC. Variable domain in full (rest from reference TRBV30 and TRBJ2-1): SQTIHQWPATLVQPVGSPLSLECTVEGTSNPNLYWYRQAAGRGLQLLFYSVGIGQISSEVPQNLSASRPQDRQFILSSKKLLLSDSGFYLCAWSPSAYNEQFFGPGTRLTVL.

In this sample, this clone turned up a few times. V usage is TRBV5-1 and J usage is TRBJ2-1; 13 nucleotides align to TRBD2. CDR1 SGHRS and CDR2 YFSETQ come from the germline V gene. The length of the CDR3 is 16 residues. The junction had 7 bases not matched to a gene; V was cut back by 5 bases and J by 5 bases. The CDR3 here is CASSHGLAGVNNEQFF. As DNA, the CDR3 is TGCGCCAGCAGTCATGGACTAGCGGGAGTTAACAATGAGCAGTTCTTC.

The chain combines TRBV5-1 with TRBJ2-2; possible D gene TRBD1, 5 bases. V was shortened by 2 bases and J by 6 bases, with 11 bases between the two germline ends. The CDR3 consists of 14 residues. CDR1 SGHRS and CDR2 YFSETQ come from the germline V gene. The CDR3 DNA reads as TGCGCCAGCAGCTTATCACAGGCCCCCGGGGAGCTGTTTTTT. It is translated as CASSLSQAPGELFF.